This T cell receptor (beta chain) is drawn from a study of T cells in Graves' hyperthyroidism and ophthalmopathy. This clonotype was observed a few times. The antigen remains unidentified. General study findings and limits: The authors' 13 V-J model separated ophthalmopathy from stable hyperthyroidism.

RNA transcripts yielded amplified TCR beta CDR3 regions. An initial round of RT-PCR targeting the TCR CDR3 relied on the HTBI primer set. Each CDR3 protein gets one entry after TCRdb re-called the multiplex PCR reads with MiXCR. The sample includes some 420,000 distinct CDR3 sequences, around 15% seen only once; the top ten take about 4.9%. V lost 0 bases and J lost 0; bases outside the gene matches: 5. Germline V gene data show CDR1 as LNHNV and CDR2 as YYDKDF (reference sequence). The CDR3 contains 17 residues. The chain joins TRBV15 to TRBJ2-1, with 7 bases aligning to TRBD1. Sequenced: blood. The sequence derives from a woman aged 18-29 years with Graves' hyperthyroidism. The CDR3 protein is CATSRERGPLSYNEQFF. The CDR3 region has the DNA TGTGCCACCAGCAGAGAAAGGGGGCCCCTCTCCTACAATGAGCAGTTCTTC.